The next 19 T cell receptor beta chains were all read from a single sample in a study of regulatory T cells in long-lasting Graves disease. Both iRepertoire HTBI primers and Arm-PCR of CDR3 regions were used to build the TCR beta libraries. TCRdb independently ran MiXCR on the multiplex PCR reads; one entry per CDR3 protein. The sample lists roughly 420,000 distinct CDR3 sequences, about 14% occurring once. Specified time point: newly diagnosed GD, antithyroid drugs for less than 3 months. Extracted RNA from PBMCs served as the source of the TCR library. This sample also appeared in a second study, on T cells in Graves' hyperthyroidism and ophthalmopathy.

The sequences come from peripheral blood mononuclear cells (PBMCs), collected at new diagnosis, from a patient treated with antithyroid drugs. These receptors were obtained from a woman in her fifties or sixties with Graves disease.

The chain couples TRBV11-2 to TRBJ2-3, with TRBD2 matching 13 bases. Germline V gene lookup returns CDR1 SGHAT and CDR2 FQNNGV. Unmatched junction bases numbered 8, after V lost 3 bases and J lost 5 bases. The CDR3 has 17 amino acids. As DNA, the CDR3 is TGTGCCAGCAGCTTGTTCGGACTAGCGGGAGCGGGAGATACGCAGTATTTT. It translates to CASSLFGLAGAGDTQYF.

This clonotype appeared many times. V gene TRBV9 combines with J gene TRBJ2-3; 7 bases line up with TRBD2. V was clipped by 7 bases and J by 0 bases; unmatched bases: 11. CDR3 length equals 16 residues. Germline CDR1 is SGDLS and CDR2 is YYNGEE. CDR3 residues: CASSGRTRTSTDTQYF. CDR3 DNA: TGTGCCAGCTCTGGGAGGACTAGAACTAGCACAGATACGCAGTATTTT.

This clonotype has just a few counts. The chain joins TRBV20-1 to TRBJ1-5; D is perhaps TRBD1 (5 bases). V lost 0 bases to trimming and J lost 5 bases, with 8 bases between them. This CDR3 has 13 residues. The germline V gene has CDR1 DFQATT and CDR2 SNEGSKA (reference sequence). Written as DNA, the CDR3 is TGCAGTGCTAGAGATGCGGGGGATCAGCCCCAGCATTTT. It yields the protein CSARDAGDQPQHF.

This clonotype has at least ten counts. V gene TRBV28 combines with J gene TRBJ2-2; TRBD1 aligns across 8 bases. V trimming: 4 bases; J trimming: 6 bases; junction bases outside the gene matches: 4. Germline CDR1 reads MDHEN; CDR2 reads SYDVKM. The CDR3 contains 14 residues. CDR3 coding DNA: TGTGCCAGCAGTTCTCGGACAGGGTCCGGGGAGCTGTTTTTT. It yields the protein CASSSRTGSGELFF.

This clonotype turned up a few times. A read error may explain this, as a much larger clone is one base away. The CDR3 does not end in the conserved phenylalanine or tryptophan, so this is likely a read error. V is TRBV29-1 and J is TRBJ2-3; D uncertain. CDR1 SQVTM and CDR2 ANQGSEA come from the germline V gene. The V and J ends lost 7 bases and 0 bases respectively, with 5 bases between them. The CDR3 has 11 residues. The CDR3 is CSARSTDTQYL. The CDR3 DNA reads TGCAGCGCGAGAAGCACAGATACGCAGTATCTT.

This clonotype was recorded at least ten times. The chain links TRBV12-3 or TRBV12-4 to TRBJ1-5, with 10 bases lining up with TRBD1. The CDR3 contains 14 residues. J was trimmed by 7 bases and V by 0 bases; bases with no gene match: 0. In DNA, the CDR3 is TGTGCCAGCAGTTTAGCGACAGGGGGCCAGCCCCAGCATTTT. Protein product: CASSLATGGQPQHF.

This clonotype was picked up many times. This sequence joins TRBV20-1 and TRBJ2-1; TRBD2 matches 12 bases. The V gene's germline CDR1 is DFQATT and CDR2 SNEGSKA (reference sequence). Germline trimming cut 3 bases from V and 7 bases from J; bases unmatched to any gene: 7. The CDR3 length is 15 residues. CDR3 nucleotide sequence: TGCAGTGCTAGTTTTCGACTAGCGGGAGAGAATGAGCAGTTCTTC. It codes for CSASFRLAGENEQFF.

This clonotype has ten or more counts. The chain uses TRBV5-1 and TRBJ1-1; no definite D call. The CDR3 is 14 residues long. The germline V and J ends were trimmed by 1 base and 1 base, with 8 bases remaining between them. The V gene's germline CDR1 is SGHRS and CDR2 YFSETQ. Here the CDR3 DNA reads TGCGCCAGCAGCTTGTGGGAGAAGAACACTGAAGCTTTCTTT. Translation gives CASSLWEKNTEAFF.

The table lists this clonotype with a few counts. This chain uses TRBV28 with TRBJ1-2; perhaps TRBD1 as D (6 bases). Trimming took 3 bases from V and 4 from J, leaving 18 bases between them. The CDR3 is made up of 16 amino acids. CDR1 is MDHEN, CDR2 SYDVKM, per germline. CDR3 in amino acids: CASSFPHRANFYGYTF. The CDR3 DNA is TGTGCCAGCAGTTTCCCGCACAGGGCGAATTTCTATGGCTACACCTTC.

For this clonotype: Since a much larger clone is just one base distant, this may be a read error. Likely a read error: the CDR3 ends without its conserved phenylalanine or tryptophan. CDR3 in amino acids: CASSSAGNSYEQYC. For the CDR3, the DNA is TGTGCCAGTAGTTCGGCAGGGAATTCCTACGAGCAGTACTGC. This chain joins TRBV7-8 and TRBJ2-7; a weak D match, TRBD1 (5 bases). From germline, CDR1 is SGHVS and CDR2 FQNEAQ. The V end was cut by 9 bases, the J end by 1 base, with 16 bases between. CDR3 size: 14 residues.

V is TRBV6-1 and J is TRBJ2-6, with 11 bases lining up with TRBD1. The germline CDR1 and CDR2 sequences are MNHNS and SASEGT. The CDR3 consists of 20 residues. The J segment lost 1 base and the V segment lost 2 bases, leaving 10 bases of the junction unmatched. As DNA, the CDR3 is TGTGCCAGCAGTGAACTCCCTAGGACAGGGGGCTCATCTGGGGCCAACGTCCTGACTTTC. The encoded protein is CASSELPRTGGSSGANVLTF.

This clonotype has just a few counts. V is TRBV19 and J is TRBJ2-5; D is perhaps TRBD1 (7 bases). With 3 bases removed from V and 1 base from J, the gap between germline ends came to 15 bases. CDR1 LNHDA and CDR2 SQIVND come from the germline V gene (reference sequence). The CDR3 covers 16 residues. CDR3 DNA sequence: TGTGCCAGTAGTATGGAGGTGCAGGGGGGCCAAGAGACCCAGTACTTC. Translated: CASSMEVQGGQETQYF.

About this clonotype itself: This could be a read error, since a much larger clone is one nucleotide away. CDR3: CASSGGTGGYHEQYF. The CDR3 nucleotides read TGTGCCAGCAGTGGAGGGACAGGGGGCTACCATGAGCAGTACTTC. The chain recombines TRBV6-2 or TRBV6-3 with TRBJ2-7; 12 bases align to TRBD1. With 5 bases clipped from V and 7 bases from J, the junction kept 9 bases outside the gene matches. The CDR3 totals 15 residues. Germline CDR1 is MNHEY and CDR2 is SVGEGT.

The table lists this clonotype with a few counts. J is TRBJ1-2 and V is TRBV7-9, with TRBD1 identical over 7 bases. V shed 5 bases, J shed 3 bases, and the junction held 9 bases outside the gene matches. Germline CDR1 reads SEHNR; CDR2 reads FQNEAQ (reference sequence). The CDR3 loop spans 15 amino acids. CDR3 nucleotides: TGTGCCAGCAGCCTAGGACAGGAAGCTGACTATGGCTACACCTTC. Protein product: CASSLGQEADYGYTF.

This clonotype was seen repeatedly, ten times or more. This sequence joins TRBV28 and TRBJ2-5; tentative D call: TRBD1 (6 bases). The CDR3 totals 15 residues. V was pared by 5 bases and J by 2 bases, with 15 bases between. CDR1 is MDHEN and CDR2 is SYDVKM in the germline V gene. CDR3 region: CASSVQGRLQETQYF. CDR3 sequence (DNA): TGTGCCAGCAGTGTTCAGGGGCGCTTACAAGAGACCCAGTACTTC.

This sequence joins TRBV19 and TRBJ1-1; D remains ambiguous. The ends were cut back, 5 bases at V and 6 bases at J, with 13 bases in the middle. CDR1 is LNHDA, CDR2 SQIVND, per germline (reference sequence). This CDR3 is built from 13 residues. CDR3: CASSSMGGAEAFF. In DNA, the CDR3 is TGTGCCAGTAGTTCGATGGGAGGCGCTGAAGCTTTCTTT. Drawing the rest from reference TRBV19 and TRBJ1-1, the complete variable domain is DGGITQSPKYLFRKEGQNVTLSCEQNLNHDAMYWYRQDPGQGLRLIYYSQIVNDFQKGDIAEGYSVSREKKESFPLTVTSAQKNPTAFYLCASSSMGGAEAFFGQGTRLTVV.

On this clonotype: A much larger clonotype is one base distant, so this may be a read error. The chain has TRBV2 and TRBJ2-2; the match to TRBD2 covers 8 bases. CDR1 is SNHLY, CDR2 FYNNEI, per germline. CDR3 size: 14 residues. The CDR3 loop reads CASSGRREGGELSF. DNA of the CDR3: TGTGCCAGCAGTGGGCGTCGGGAGGGCGGGGAGCTGTCTTTT.

V usage is TRBV5-1 and J usage is TRBJ2-7; the match to TRBD2 covers 8 bases. Germline values: CDR1 SGHRS, CDR2 YFSETQ. The CDR3 consists of 16 residues. J lost 5 bases, V lost 4 bases, and 14 bases had no gene match. The CDR3 nucleotides are TGCGCCAGCAGCCTGAATCCGGGACTAGACGCTGACGAGCAGTACTTC. Residues: CASSLNPGLDADEQYF.

This clonotype was counted at least ten times. The V and J genes are TRBV7-9 and TRBJ2-7; the D gene is possibly TRBD2 (5 bases). Per germline, CDR1 SEHNR and CDR2 FQNEAQ (reference sequence). Between the trimmed V and J ends, which lost 3 bases and 3 bases, there was a span of 12 bases. The CDR3 loop spans 14 amino acids. CDR3 nucleotide sequence: TGTGCCAGCAGCTTGAGGGAATCGGTCTACGAGCAGTACTTC. As protein: CASSLRESVYEQYF.